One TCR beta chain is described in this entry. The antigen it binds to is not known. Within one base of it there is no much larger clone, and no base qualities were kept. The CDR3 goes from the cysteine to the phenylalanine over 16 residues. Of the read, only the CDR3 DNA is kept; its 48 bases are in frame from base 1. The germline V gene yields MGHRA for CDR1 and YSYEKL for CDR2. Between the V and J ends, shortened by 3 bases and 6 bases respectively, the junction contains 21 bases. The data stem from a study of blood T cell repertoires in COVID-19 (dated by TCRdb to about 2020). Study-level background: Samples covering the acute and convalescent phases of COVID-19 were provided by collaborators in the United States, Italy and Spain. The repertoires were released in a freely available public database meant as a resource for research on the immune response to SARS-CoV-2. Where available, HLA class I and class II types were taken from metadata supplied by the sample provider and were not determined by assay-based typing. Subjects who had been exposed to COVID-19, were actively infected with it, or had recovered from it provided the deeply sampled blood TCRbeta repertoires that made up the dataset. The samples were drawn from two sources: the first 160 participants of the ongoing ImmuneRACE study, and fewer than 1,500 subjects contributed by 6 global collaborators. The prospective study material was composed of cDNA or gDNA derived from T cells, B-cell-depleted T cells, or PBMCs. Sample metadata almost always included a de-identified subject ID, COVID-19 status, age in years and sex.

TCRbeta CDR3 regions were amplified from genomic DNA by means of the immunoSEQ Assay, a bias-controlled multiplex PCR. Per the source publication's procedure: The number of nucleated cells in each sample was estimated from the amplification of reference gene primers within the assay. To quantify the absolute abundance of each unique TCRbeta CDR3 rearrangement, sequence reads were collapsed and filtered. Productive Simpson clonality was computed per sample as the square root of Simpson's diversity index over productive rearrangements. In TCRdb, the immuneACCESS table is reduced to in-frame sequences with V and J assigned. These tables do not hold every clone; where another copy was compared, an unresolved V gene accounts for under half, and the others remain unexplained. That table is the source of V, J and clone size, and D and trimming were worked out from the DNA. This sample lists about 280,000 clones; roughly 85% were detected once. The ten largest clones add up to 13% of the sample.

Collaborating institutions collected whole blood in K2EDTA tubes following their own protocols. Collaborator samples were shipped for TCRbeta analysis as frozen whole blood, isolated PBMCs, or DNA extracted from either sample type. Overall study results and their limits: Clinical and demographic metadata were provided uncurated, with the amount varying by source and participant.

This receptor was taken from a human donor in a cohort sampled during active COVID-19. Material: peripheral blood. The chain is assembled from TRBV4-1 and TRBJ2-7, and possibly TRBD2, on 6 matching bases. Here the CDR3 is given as CASSHTGTPLLPEQYF. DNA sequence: TGCGCCAGCAGCCATACCGGGACTCCCCTTTTGCCCGAGCAGTACTTC.